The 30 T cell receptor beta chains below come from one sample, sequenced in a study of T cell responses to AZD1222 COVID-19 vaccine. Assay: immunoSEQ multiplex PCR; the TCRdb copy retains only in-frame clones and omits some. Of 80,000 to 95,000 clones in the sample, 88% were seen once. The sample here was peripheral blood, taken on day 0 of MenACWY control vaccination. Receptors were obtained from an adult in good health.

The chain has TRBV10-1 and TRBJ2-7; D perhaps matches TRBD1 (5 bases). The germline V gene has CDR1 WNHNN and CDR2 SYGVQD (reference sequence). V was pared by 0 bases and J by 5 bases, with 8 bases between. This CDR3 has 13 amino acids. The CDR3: CASSESGRDEQYF. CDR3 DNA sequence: TGCGCCAGCAGTGAGTCCGGCAGGGACGAGCAGTACTTC.

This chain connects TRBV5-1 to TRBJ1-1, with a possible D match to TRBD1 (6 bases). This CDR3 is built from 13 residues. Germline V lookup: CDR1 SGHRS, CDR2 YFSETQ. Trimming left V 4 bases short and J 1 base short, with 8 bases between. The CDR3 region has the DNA TGCGCCAGCAGCAAGGGGGAGAACACTGAAGCTTTCTTT. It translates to CASSKGENTEAFF.

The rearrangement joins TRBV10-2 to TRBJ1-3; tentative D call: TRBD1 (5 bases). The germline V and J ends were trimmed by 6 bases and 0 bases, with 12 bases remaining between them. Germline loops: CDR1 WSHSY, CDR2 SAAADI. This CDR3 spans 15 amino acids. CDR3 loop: CASRGPASSGNTIYF. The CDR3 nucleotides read TGCGCCAGCAGGGGGCCGGCGTCCTCTGGAAACACCATATATTTT.

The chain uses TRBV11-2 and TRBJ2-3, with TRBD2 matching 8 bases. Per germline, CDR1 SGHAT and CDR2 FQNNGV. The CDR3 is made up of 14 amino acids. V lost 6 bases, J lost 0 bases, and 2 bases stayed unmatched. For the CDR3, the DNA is TGTGCCAGCAGACCTAGCGGGAGCACAGATACGCAGTATTTT. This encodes CASRPSGSTDTQYF.

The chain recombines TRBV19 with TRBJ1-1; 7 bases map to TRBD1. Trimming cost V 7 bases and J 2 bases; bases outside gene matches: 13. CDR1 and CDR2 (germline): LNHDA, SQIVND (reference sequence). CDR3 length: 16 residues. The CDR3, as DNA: TGTGCCAGTACCCCATGGGAGGGGGCTTTTAACACTGAAGCTTTCTTT. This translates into CASTPWEGAFNTEAFF. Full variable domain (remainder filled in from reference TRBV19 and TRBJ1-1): DGGITQSPKYLFRKEGQNVTLSCEQNLNHDAMYWYRQDPGQGLRLIYYSQIVNDFQKGDIAEGYSVSREKKESFPLTVTSAQKNPTAFYLCASTPWEGAFNTEAFFGQGTRLTVV.

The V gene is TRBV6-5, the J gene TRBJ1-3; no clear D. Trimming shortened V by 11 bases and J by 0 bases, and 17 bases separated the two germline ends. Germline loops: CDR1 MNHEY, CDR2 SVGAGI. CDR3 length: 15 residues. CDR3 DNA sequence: TGTGCCTCCGAACAAACCCCGCTCTCTGGAAACACCATATATTTT. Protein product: CASEQTPLSGNTIYF.

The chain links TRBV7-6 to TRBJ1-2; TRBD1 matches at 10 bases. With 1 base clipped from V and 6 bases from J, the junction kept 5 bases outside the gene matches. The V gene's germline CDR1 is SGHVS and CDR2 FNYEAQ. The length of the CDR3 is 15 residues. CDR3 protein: CASSLGGQGLNGYTF. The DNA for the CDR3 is TGTGCCAGCAGCTTAGGGGGACAGGGGCTCAATGGCTACACCTTC.

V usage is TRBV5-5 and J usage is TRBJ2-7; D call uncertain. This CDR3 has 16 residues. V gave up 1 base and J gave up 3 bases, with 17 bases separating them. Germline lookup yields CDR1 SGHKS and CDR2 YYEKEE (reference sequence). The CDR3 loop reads CASSLSDKVILYEQYF. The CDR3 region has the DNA TGTGCCAGCAGCTTGTCCGACAAAGTAATCCTCTACGAGCAGTACTTC.

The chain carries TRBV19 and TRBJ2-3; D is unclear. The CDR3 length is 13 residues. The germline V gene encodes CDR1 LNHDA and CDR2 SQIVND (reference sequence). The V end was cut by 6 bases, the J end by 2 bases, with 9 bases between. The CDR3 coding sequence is TGTGCCAGTAGCCGCGCGGCCACAGATACGCAGTATTTT. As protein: CASSRAATDTQYF.

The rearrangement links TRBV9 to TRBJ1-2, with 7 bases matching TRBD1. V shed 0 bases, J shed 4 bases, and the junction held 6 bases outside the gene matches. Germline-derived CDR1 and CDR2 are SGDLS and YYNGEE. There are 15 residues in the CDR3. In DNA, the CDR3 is TGTGCCAGCAGCGTAGGACAGGGAATTCCCTATGGCTACACCTTC. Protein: CASSVGQGIPYGYTF.

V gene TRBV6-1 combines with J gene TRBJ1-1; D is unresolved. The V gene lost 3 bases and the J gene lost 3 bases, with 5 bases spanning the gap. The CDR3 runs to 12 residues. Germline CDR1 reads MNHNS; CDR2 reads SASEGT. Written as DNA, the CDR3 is TGTGCCAGCAGTGAGGAGTACACTGAAGCTTTCTTT. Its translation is CASSEEYTEAFF.

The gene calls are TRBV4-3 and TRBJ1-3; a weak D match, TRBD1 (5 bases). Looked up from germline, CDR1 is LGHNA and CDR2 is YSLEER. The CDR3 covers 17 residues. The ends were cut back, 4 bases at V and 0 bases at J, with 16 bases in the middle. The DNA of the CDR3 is TGCGCCAGCAGCCCCCGAGTAGGGGCCCTCTCTGGAAACACCATATATTTT. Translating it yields CASSPRVGALSGNTIYF.

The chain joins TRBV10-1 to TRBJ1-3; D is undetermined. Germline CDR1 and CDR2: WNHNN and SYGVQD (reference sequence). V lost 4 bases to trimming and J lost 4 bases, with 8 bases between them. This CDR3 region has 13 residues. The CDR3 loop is CASSGREGNTIYF. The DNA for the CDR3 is TGCGCCAGCAGTGGTAGGGAAGGAAACACCATATATTTT.

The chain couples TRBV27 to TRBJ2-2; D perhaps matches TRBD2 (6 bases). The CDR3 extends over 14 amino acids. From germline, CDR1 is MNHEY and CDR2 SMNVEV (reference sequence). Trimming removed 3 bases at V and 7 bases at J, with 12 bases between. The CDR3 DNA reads TGTGCCAGCAGTTTCCGGGAGCCGCACGGGGAGCTGTTTTTT. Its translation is CASSFREPHGELFF.

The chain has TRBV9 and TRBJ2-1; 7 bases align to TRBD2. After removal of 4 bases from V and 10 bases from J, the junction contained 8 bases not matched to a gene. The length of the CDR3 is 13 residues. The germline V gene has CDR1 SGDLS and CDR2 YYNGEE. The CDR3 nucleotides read TGTGCCAGCAGCCCCCGGGCTAGCGGCGAGCAGTTCTTC. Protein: CASSPRASGEQFF.

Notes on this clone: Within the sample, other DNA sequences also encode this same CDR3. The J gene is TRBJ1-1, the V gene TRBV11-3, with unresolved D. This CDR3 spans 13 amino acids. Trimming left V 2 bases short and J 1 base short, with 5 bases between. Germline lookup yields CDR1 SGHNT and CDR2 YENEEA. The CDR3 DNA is TGTGCCAGCAGCTTACAGGAGAACACTGAAGCTTTCTTT. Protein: CASSLQENTEAFF.

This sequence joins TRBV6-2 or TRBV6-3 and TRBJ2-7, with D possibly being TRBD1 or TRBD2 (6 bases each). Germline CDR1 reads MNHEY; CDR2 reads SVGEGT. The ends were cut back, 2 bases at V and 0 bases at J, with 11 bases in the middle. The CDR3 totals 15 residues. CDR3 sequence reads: CASSYEGGSSYEQYF. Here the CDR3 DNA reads TGTGCCAGCAGTTACGAGGGGGGTAGCTCCTACGAGCAGTACTTC.

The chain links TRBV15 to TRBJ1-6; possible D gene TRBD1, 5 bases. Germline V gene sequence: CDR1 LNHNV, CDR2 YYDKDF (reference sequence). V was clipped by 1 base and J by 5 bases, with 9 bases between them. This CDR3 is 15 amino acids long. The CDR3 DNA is TGTGCCACCAGCAGAGGCACAGGAAATAATTCACCCCTCCACTTT. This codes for CATSRGTGNNSPLHF. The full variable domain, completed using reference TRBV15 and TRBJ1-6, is DAMVIQNPRYQVTQFGKPVTLSCSQTLNHNVMYWYQQKSSQAPKLLFHYYDKDFNNEADTPDNFQSRRPNTSFCFLDIRSPGLGDTAMYLCATSRGTGNNSPLHFGNGTRLTVT.

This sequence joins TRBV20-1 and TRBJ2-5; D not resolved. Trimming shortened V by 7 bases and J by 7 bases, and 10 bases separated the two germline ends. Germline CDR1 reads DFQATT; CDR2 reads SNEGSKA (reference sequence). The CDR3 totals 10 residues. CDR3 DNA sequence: TGCAGTGTTAAAACCCCGACCCAGTACTTC. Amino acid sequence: CSVKTPTQYF.

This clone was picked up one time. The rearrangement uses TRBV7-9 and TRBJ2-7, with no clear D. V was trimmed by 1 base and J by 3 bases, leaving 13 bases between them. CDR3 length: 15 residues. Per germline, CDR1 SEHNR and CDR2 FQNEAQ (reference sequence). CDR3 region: CASSLESSPLYEQYF. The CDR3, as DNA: TGTGCCAGCAGCTTAGAATCTAGTCCGCTCTACGAGCAGTACTTC.

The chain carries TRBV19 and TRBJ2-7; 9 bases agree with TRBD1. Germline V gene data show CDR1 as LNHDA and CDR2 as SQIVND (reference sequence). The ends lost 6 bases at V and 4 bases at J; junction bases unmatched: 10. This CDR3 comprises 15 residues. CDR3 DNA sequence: TGTGCCAGTAGGGTCACGGGACAGGGTTTTTACGAGCAGTACTTC. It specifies CASRVTGQGFYEQYF.

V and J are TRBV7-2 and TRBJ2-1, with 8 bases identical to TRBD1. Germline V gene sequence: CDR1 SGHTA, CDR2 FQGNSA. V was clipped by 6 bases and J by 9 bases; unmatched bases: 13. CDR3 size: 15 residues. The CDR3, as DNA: TGTGCCAGCAGACTGGGACAGGTACTATCCGGTGAGCAGTTCTTC. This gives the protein CASRLGQVLSGEQFF. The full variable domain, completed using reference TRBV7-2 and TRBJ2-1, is GAGVSQSPSNKVTEKGKDVELRCDPISGHTALYWYRQSLGQGLEFLIYFQGNSAPDKSGLPSDRFSAERTGGSVSTLTIQRTQQEDSAVYLCASRLGQVLSGEQFFGPGTRLTVL.

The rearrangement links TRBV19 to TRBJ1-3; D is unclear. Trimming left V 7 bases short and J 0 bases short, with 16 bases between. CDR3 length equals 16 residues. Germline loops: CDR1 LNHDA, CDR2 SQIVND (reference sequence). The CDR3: CASKGWRESSGNTIYF. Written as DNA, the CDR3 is TGTGCCAGTAAAGGGTGGCGGGAGAGCTCTGGAAACACCATATATTTT.

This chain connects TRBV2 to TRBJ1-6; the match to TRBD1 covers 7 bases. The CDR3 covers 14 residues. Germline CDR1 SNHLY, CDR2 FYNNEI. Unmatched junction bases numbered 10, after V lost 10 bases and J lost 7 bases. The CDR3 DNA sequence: TGTGCCACCAACCTGGGAGGGGGCAATTCACCCCTCCACTTT. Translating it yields CATNLGGGNSPLHF.

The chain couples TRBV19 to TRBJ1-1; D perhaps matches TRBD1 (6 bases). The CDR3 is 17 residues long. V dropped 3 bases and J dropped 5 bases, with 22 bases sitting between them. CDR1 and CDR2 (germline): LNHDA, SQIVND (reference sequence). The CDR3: CASSIHRVRVDSTEAFF. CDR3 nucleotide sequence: TGTGCCAGTAGTATTCACAGGGTCCGCGTCGACAGTACTGAAGCTTTCTTT.

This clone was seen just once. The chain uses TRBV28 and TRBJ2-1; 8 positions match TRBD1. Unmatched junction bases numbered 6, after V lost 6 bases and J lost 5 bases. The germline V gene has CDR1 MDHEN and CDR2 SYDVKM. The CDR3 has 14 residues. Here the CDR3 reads CASSTGTGNNEQFF. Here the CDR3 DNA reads TGTGCCAGCAGCACCGGGACAGGCAACAATGAGCAGTTCTTC.

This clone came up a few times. CDR3 sequence (DNA): TGTGCCAGCAGTTACTCCTGGGAGGGGGCGTCCTACGAGCAGTACTTC. Translation: CASSYSWEGASYEQYF. The chain employs TRBV6-5 and TRBJ2-7, with D perhaps being TRBD1 or TRBD2 (7 bases each). The CDR3 is made up of 16 amino acids. V lost 0 bases and J lost 1, with 13 bases in between. Looked up from germline, CDR1 is MNHEY and CDR2 is SVGAGI.

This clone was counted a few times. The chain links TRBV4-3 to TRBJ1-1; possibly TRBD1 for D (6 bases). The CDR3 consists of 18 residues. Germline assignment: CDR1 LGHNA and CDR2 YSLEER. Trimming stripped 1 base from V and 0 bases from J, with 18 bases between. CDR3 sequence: CASSQAVGQYLLNTEAFF. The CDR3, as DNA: TGCGCCAGCAGCCAAGCCGTCGGACAGTATTTACTGAACACTGAAGCTTTCTTT.

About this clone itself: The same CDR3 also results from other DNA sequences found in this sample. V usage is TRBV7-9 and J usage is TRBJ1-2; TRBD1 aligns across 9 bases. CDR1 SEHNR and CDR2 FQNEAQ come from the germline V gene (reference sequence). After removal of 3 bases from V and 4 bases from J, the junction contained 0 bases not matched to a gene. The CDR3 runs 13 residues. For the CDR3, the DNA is TGTGCCAGCAGCTTGGGACAGGGCTATGGCTACACCTTC. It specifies CASSLGQGYGYTF.

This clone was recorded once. The CDR3, as DNA: TGTGCCAGCAGCCACACAGTTCAAGAGGTGGGCAATCAGCCCCAGCATTTT. It yields the protein CASSHTVQEVGNQPQHF. The chain combines TRBV6-2 or TRBV6-3 with TRBJ1-5; D gene ambiguous. The CDR3 covers 17 residues. Looked up from germline, CDR1 is MNHEY and CDR2 is SVGEGT. Trimming pared 6 bases from V and 2 bases from J, leaving 20 bases between.